The clone carrying this T cell receptor (beta chain) has a handful of counts. What it recognizes is unknown. Germline V lookup: CDR1 SGHRS, CDR2 YFSETQ. The V end was cut by 4 bases, the J end by 2 bases, with 6 bases between. The CDR3 is 12 residues long. The data derive from a study of identical twins. Notes on the study in general: Monozygotic twins shared more out-of-frame TCR alpha than recombination models predicted. Zero-insertion results could be subject to partial confounding by invariant MAIT and iNKT cells. Twins showed weaker excess sharing in their beta out-of-frame sequences.

TCRdb re-called the 5' RACE reads through MiXCR, storing one row per CDR3 protein. The data show 700,000 or so distinct CDR3 sequences, 8.5% to 9.5% seen once. Everyone who donated was a healthy Caucasian. These records were also assigned to another study, of yellow fever vaccine responses in identical twins.

The sequenced material came from PBMCs. The chain combines TRBV5-1 with TRBJ1-1, with D hard to call. The receptor's source is a woman aged 18-35 years in good health. CDR3 DNA: TGCGCCAGCAGCACAGCTAACACTGAAGCTTTCTTT. This translates into CASSTANTEAFF.